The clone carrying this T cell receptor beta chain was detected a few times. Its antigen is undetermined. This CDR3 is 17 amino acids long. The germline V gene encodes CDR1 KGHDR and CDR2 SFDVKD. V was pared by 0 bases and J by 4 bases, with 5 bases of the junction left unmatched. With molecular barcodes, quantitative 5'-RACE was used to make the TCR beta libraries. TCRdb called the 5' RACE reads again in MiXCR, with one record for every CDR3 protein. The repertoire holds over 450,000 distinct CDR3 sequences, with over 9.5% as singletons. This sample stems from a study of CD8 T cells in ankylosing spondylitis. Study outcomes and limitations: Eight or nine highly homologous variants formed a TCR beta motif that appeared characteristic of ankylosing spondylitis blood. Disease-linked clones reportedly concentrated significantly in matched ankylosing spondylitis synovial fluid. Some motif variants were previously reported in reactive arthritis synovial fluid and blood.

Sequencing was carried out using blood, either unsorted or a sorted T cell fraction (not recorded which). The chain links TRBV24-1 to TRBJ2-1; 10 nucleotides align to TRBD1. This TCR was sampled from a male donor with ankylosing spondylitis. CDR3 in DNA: TGTGCCACCAGTGATTTGCAAGGACAGGGGGAGTACAATGAGCAGTTCTTC. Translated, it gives CATSDLQGQGEYNEQFF.